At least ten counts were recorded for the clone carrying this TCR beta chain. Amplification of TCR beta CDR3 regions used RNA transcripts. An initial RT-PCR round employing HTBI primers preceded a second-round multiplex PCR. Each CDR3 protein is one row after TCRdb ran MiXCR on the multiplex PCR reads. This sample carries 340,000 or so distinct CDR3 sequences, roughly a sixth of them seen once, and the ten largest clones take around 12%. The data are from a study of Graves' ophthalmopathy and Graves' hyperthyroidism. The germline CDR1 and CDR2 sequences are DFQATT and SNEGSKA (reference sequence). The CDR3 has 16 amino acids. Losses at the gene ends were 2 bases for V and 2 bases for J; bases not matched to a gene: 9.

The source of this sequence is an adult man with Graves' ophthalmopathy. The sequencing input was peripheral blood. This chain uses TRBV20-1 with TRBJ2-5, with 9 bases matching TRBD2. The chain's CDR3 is CSARSRLAVKQETQYF. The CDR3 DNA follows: TGCAGTGCTAGAAGCCGACTAGCGGTTAAACAAGAGACCCAGTACTTC.